This entry lists 29 T cell receptor beta chains sequenced from one sample in a study of blood T cells in healthy people across ages. With a J-beta primer mix and a sample-barcoded 5' primer, a second PCR ran about 7 to 12 cycles. TCRdb reanalysed the 5' RACE reads using MiXCR and keeps one entry per CDR3 protein. The table shows 1.8 million or so distinct CDR3 sequences, with roughly two fifths occurring only once. Sequenced sample: blood. Every receptor here comes from a human donor in good health.

This sequence joins TRBV29-1 and TRBJ2-7; D call uncertain. Trimming stripped 2 bases from V and 7 bases from J, with 9 bases between. In germline, CDR1 is SQVTM, CDR2 ANQGSEA. CDR3 length: 11 amino acids. Here the CDR3 reads CSVEKYNEQYF. The CDR3 DNA follows: TGCAGCGTTGAAAAGTACAATGAGCAGTACTTC.

The rearrangement uses TRBV20-1 and TRBJ2-1; 11 positions agree with TRBD1. Germline V gives CDR1 DFQATT, CDR2 SNEGSKA (reference sequence). This CDR3 region has 15 residues. Trimming at V came to 2 bases and at J to 9 bases, leaving 9 bases not matched to a gene. Written as DNA, the CDR3 is TGCAGTGCTAGACGTTTCTACGGGACAGGGGGTGAGCAGTTCTTC. Translated: CSARRFYGTGGEQFF.

This clonotype occurred once. J is TRBJ1-2 and V is TRBV20-1; D possibly corresponds to TRBD1 (5 bases). CDR1 is DFQATT and CDR2 is SNEGSKA in the germline V gene (reference sequence). V was trimmed by 6 bases and J by 1 base, leaving 12 bases between them. The CDR3 is 13 amino acids. CDR3 loop: CSAISGGNYGYTF. The CDR3 DNA reads TGCAGTGCAATCTCGGGGGGTAACTATGGCTACACCTTC.

This clonotype occurred a few times. The chain is built from TRBV6-2 or TRBV6-3 and TRBJ2-7; TRBD2 is a possible D gene (6 bases). The CDR3 sequence is 14 residues long. Germline-derived CDR1 and CDR2 are MNHEY and SVGEGT. Trimming took off 4 bases at V and 3 bases at J, with 13 bases between the two ends. The CDR3 nucleotides read TGTGCCAGCAGTTTGCGTTGGGGGGTCTACGAGCAGTACTTC. Its protein is CASSLRWGVYEQYF.

This clonotype was seen many times. The V call is TRBV29-1, the J call TRBJ2-5, with a weak D call TRBD1 (6 bases). The V end was cut by 4 bases, the J end by 12 bases, with 18 bases between. Germline CDR1 SQVTM, CDR2 ANQGSEA. The CDR3 has 12 residues. The CDR3 sequence is CSVGEPDSQEYF. The CDR3 DNA is TGCAGCGTTGGGGAACCGGACAGTCAGGAGTACTTC.

This clonotype was recorded a few times. The chain couples TRBV10-3 to TRBJ2-1; D could derive from TRBD1 or TRBD2 (5 bases each). V lost 4 bases, J lost 5 bases, and 12 bases lay in between. The CDR3 covers 14 residues. The germline gives CDR1 ENHRY, CDR2 SYGVKD. The CDR3 loop is CAISASRGDNEQFF. The CDR3, as DNA: TGTGCCATCAGTGCCTCGCGAGGGGACAATGAGCAGTTCTTC.

The J gene is TRBJ2-7, the V gene TRBV6-6, with TRBD2 as a possible D gene (5 bases). The germline V gene has CDR1 MNHNY and CDR2 SVGAGI (reference sequence). Trimming took 1 base from V and 4 from J, leaving 11 bases between them. The length of the CDR3 is 14 residues. The CDR3 DNA reads as TGTGCCAGCAGTTACTTTCGGGGTACATACGAGCAGTACTTC. Protein: CASSYFRGTYEQYF.

This sequence joins TRBV29-1 and TRBJ2-1; weak D call: TRBD2 (6 bases). V was clipped by 8 bases and J by 0 bases, with 14 bases between them. CDR1 SQVTM and CDR2 ANQGSEA come from the germline V gene. This CDR3 has 14 amino acids. CDR3 residues: CSITGVSSYNEQFF. The CDR3 DNA is TGCAGCATTACGGGGGTCAGCTCCTACAATGAGCAGTTCTTC.

This clonotype was observed a few times. This sequence joins TRBV10-3 and TRBJ2-7, with a weak D call TRBD2 (6 bases). Trimming took off 6 bases at V and 2 bases at J, with 11 bases between the two ends. This CDR3 is 13 amino acids long. CDR1 is ENHRY and CDR2 is SYGVKD in the germline V gene. The CDR3, as DNA: TGTGCCATCAGGGACTACGGCACCTACGAGCAGTACTTC. It is translated as CAIRDYGTYEQYF.

V usage is TRBV9 and J usage is TRBJ2-1; D is uncertain. V was cut by 0 bases and J by 5 bases, with 15 bases left in between. CDR1 and CDR2 (germline): SGDLS, YYNGEE. CDR3 length: 16 amino acids. This CDR3 reads CASSVDSIFNHNEQFF. In DNA form, the CDR3 reads TGTGCCAGCAGCGTAGATAGCATTTTTAACCACAATGAGCAGTTCTTC.

This chain links TRBV19 with TRBJ2-1; 7 positions match TRBD2. With 5 bases clipped from V and 3 bases from J, the junction kept 7 bases outside the gene matches. Per the germline V gene, CDR1 is LNHDA and CDR2 is SQIVND (reference sequence). CDR3 size: 15 residues. The CDR3 nucleotides are TGTGCCAGTAGTCTAGGGACTAACCACTACAATGAGCAGTTCTTC. Amino acids: CASSLGTNHYNEQFF.

The chain uses TRBV5-6 and TRBJ2-1; TRBD2 aligns across 11 bases. There are 20 residues in the CDR3. V shed 0 bases, J shed 4 bases, and the junction held 15 bases outside the gene matches. The V gene's germline CDR1 is SGHDT and CDR2 YYEEEE. CDR3 protein: CASSLASSGGLLAFYNEQFF. CDR3 in DNA: TGTGCCAGCAGCTTGGCGTCTAGCGGGGGGCTGCTTGCCTTTTACAATGAGCAGTTCTTC.

In this sample, this clonotype turned up once. This CDR3 is CATSGPGQGGTGELFF. Written as DNA, the CDR3 is TGTGCCACCAGCGGTCCGGGACAGGGTGGGACCGGGGAGCTGTTTTTT. The chain employs TRBV15 and TRBJ2-2, with TRBD1 matching 9 bases. Germline CDR1 and CDR2: LNHNV and YYDKDF (reference sequence). V lost 5 bases to trimming and J lost 5 bases; unmatched junction nucleotides: 9. The CDR3 spans 16 residues.

The J gene is TRBJ2-1, the V gene TRBV2, with D perhaps TRBD1 (6 bases). V lost 0 bases and J lost 0, with 9 bases in between. Per the germline V gene, CDR1 is SNHLY and CDR2 is FYNNEI. The CDR3 extends over 16 amino acids. Here the CDR3 DNA reads TGTGCCAGCAGTGAAGCTAGGGGGTACTCCTACAATGAGCAGTTCTTC. It specifies CASSEARGYSYNEQFF. Supplemented by reference TRBV2 and TRBJ2-1, the full variable domain reads EPEVTQTPSHQVTQMGQEVILRCVPISNHLYFYWYRQILGQKVEFLVSFYNNEISEKSEIFDDQFSVERPDGSNFTLKIRSTKLEDSAMYFCASSEARGYSYNEQFFGPGTRLTVL.

This clonotype was detected only a few times. V is TRBV12-3 or TRBV12-4 and J is TRBJ1-2, with TRBD1 matching 8 bases. The CDR3 runs 14 residues. V lost 6 bases and J lost 4; bases outside the gene matches: 7. CDR3 residues: CASSRQGHFYGYTF. CDR3 DNA sequence: TGTGCCAGCAGCCGACAGGGGCACTTCTATGGCTACACCTTC.

Details on this clonotype: A much larger clone is a single base away; this may be a read error. The chain employs TRBV7-2 and TRBJ1-6, with D possibly matching TRBD1 (5 bases). Germline CDR1 SGHTA, CDR2 FQGNSA. This CDR3 spans 14 amino acids. The CDR3 nucleotides read TGTGCCAGCAGCCGGGACGCCTTAGGGTCACCCCGCCACTTT. This sequence encodes CASSRDALGSPRHF. The variable domain in full, completed from reference TRBV7-2 and TRBJ1-6, reads GAGVSQSPSNKVTEKGKDVELRCDPISGHTALYWYRQSLGQGLEFLIYFQGNSAPDKSGLPSDRFSAERTGGSVSTLTIQRTQQEDSAVYLCASSRDALGSPRHFGNGTRLTVT.

The chain joins TRBV10-3 to TRBJ2-1, with D tentatively TRBD1 (6 bases). Trimming pared 3 bases from V and 6 bases from J, leaving 18 bases between. The CDR3 has 16 amino acids. Germline-derived CDR1 and CDR2 are ENHRY and SYGVKD. The CDR3 nucleotides read TGTGCCATCAGTGAAAATCAGGGAATCAGGGGCAATGAGCAGTTCTTC. It codes for CAISENQGIRGNEQFF.

This clonotype was detected a few times. The J gene is TRBJ2-1, the V gene TRBV20-1, with TRBD2 matching over 7 bases. Trimming at V came to 3 bases and at J to 3 bases, leaving 5 bases not matched to a gene. The germline V gene encodes CDR1 DFQATT and CDR2 SNEGSKA (reference sequence). The CDR3 length is 14 residues. The CDR3 DNA sequence: TGCAGTGCTAGCGATAGCGGGCACTACAATGAGCAGTTCTTC. Translation: CSASDSGHYNEQFF.

The chain links TRBV20-1 to TRBJ1-2, with D tentatively TRBD1 (6 bases). The V end was cut by 3 bases, the J end by 4 bases, with 15 bases between. Germline V CDR1 and CDR2: DFQATT, SNEGSKA (reference sequence). This CDR3 comprises 14 residues. The CDR3 DNA follows: TGCAGTGCTAGTAGGGGGGGAGGCCTCTATGGCTACACCTTC. This codes for CSASRGGGLYGYTF.

This clonotype was counted only a few times. This chain uses TRBV4-3 with TRBJ2-3, with D perhaps matching TRBD2 (6 bases). Germline V lookup: CDR1 LGHNA, CDR2 YSLEER. The CDR3 covers 15 residues. Trimming took 4 bases from V and 6 from J, leaving 17 bases between them. CDR3 in DNA: TGCGCCAGCAGCCTTTTTTCGGGGGACCGGGATACGCAGTATTTT. Translating it yields CASSLFSGDRDTQYF.

V usage is TRBV6-1 and J usage is TRBJ2-6; no firm D call. Germline V gives CDR1 MNHNS, CDR2 SASEGT. There are 13 residues in the CDR3. The V end was cut by 9 bases, the J end by 9 bases, with 15 bases between. This chain's CDR3 is CASPSGLFNVLTF. CDR3 DNA sequence: TGTGCCAGTCCTTCCGGCCTATTCAACGTCCTGACTTTC.

This clonotype has more than one count but fewer than ten. The rearrangement links TRBV7-2 to TRBJ2-1; maybe TRBD2 (7 bases). CDR3 length: 15 residues. V lost 7 bases and J lost 8, with 21 bases in between. Germline lookup yields CDR1 SGHTA and CDR2 FQGNSA. The CDR3 sequence: CASTSMGGPGDEQFF. The CDR3 nucleotides read TGTGCCAGCACTAGCATGGGGGGGCCGGGGGATGAGCAGTTCTTC. The entire variable domain, with the rest obtained from reference TRBV7-2 and TRBJ2-1, is as follows: GAGVSQSPSNKVTEKGKDVELRCDPISGHTALYWYRQSLGQGLEFLIYFQGNSAPDKSGLPSDRFSAERTGGSVSTLTIQRTQQEDSAVYLCASTSMGGPGDEQFFGPGTRLTVL.

The genes are TRBV2 and TRBJ1-1; D is unresolved. This CDR3 has 12 amino acids. V lost 8 bases and J 2 bases, leaving 9 bases between the germline ends. CDR1 and CDR2 (germline): SNHLY, FYNNEI. The CDR3 DNA sequence: TGTGCCAGCGGGATCCGTAACACTGAAGCTTTCTTT. As protein: CASGIRNTEAFF.

Concerning this clonotype itself: A read error may produce the germline difference seen at one junction end. The chain has TRBV4-2 and TRBJ1-2, with a possible D match to TRBD1 (6 bases). The CDR3 consists of 18 residues. Germline lookup yields CDR1 LGHNA and CDR2 YNFKEQ. The CDR3 is CASSQEARAGIGGYDYTF. CDR3 sequence (DNA): TGTGCCAGCAGCCAAGAAGCTAGGGCGGGAATCGGGGGCTATGACTACACCTTC.

The chain carries TRBV7-2 and TRBJ1-4; perhaps TRBD1 as D (5 bases). This CDR3 is 17 amino acids long. Trimming left V 3 bases short and J 0 bases short, with 14 bases between. The V gene's germline CDR1 is SGHTA and CDR2 FQGNSA. For the CDR3, the DNA is TGTGCCAGCAGCTTGGAGGGGTTTTCAACAACTAATGAAAAACTGTTTTTT. This codes for CASSLEGFSTTNEKLFF.

This clonotype has more than one count but fewer than ten. The chain employs TRBV4-2 and TRBJ1-4, with D possibly TRBD1 on 5 matching bases. Germline CDR1 and CDR2: LGHNA and YNFKEQ. This CDR3 is built from 14 residues. Trimming removed 4 bases from V and 8 bases from J, with 14 bases in between. The CDR3 DNA follows: TGTGCCAGCAGCCCCCCGGGACGGGCCGAAAAACTGTTTTTT. This gives the protein CASSPPGRAEKLFF.

This clonotype was counted between two and nine times. The genes are TRBV10-3 and TRBJ2-3; the D gene could be TRBD1 or TRBD2 (6 bases each). The ends were cut back, 2 bases at V and 4 bases at J, with 16 bases in the middle. There are 16 residues in the CDR3. Germline V lookup: CDR1 ENHRY, CDR2 SYGVKD. The CDR3 DNA is TGTGCCATCAGTGAGCTTCGAGGGGGGCCCTCAGATACGCAGTATTTT. It yields the protein CAISELRGGPSDTQYF.

The chain couples TRBV29-1 to TRBJ2-5; the D is unclear. The CDR3 is made up of 15 amino acids. Trimming shortened V by 1 base and J by 1 base, and 13 bases separated the two germline ends. Germline-derived CDR1 and CDR2 are SQVTM and ANQGSEA. CDR3 in amino acids: CSVEGVGWAQETQYF. CDR3 DNA sequence: TGCAGCGTTGAAGGTGTAGGGTGGGCCCAAGAGACCCAGTACTTC.

V is TRBV27 and J is TRBJ2-5; perhaps D is TRBD1 or TRBD2 (5 bases each). V lost 4 bases and J lost 9, with 18 bases in between. The CDR3 contains 14 residues. Germline CDR1 MNHEY, CDR2 SMNVEV (reference sequence). The CDR3, as DNA: TGTGCCAGCAGTTCCAGGGACCACCCCGGGGCCCAGTACTTC. This encodes CASSSRDHPGAQYF.